These T cell receptor beta chains were read from a single sample in a study of blood T cells in healthy people across ages. TCRdb analysed the 5' RACE reads with MiXCR anew, one entry per CDR3 protein. The sample carries about 1.5 million distinct CDR3 sequences, under 55% recorded once. Input material: blood. Every receptor here comes from a woman in her late teens or twenties in good health. The CDR3 runs from the conserved cysteine through the conserved F or W. D genes are given only for firm matches. Rows give clone size only sometimes, using once, few, many, or a class for an expanded clone.

TRBJ2-1	few	TRBD2	TRBV9	CASSVAAAGVLGNEQFF	TGTGCCAGCAGCGTAGCGGCGGCGGGAGTGTTGGGCAATGAGCAGTTCTTC
TRBJ1-1	NA	TRBD1	TRBV12-3/TRBV12-4	CASSLQGGKAEAFF	TGTGCCAGCAGCCTCCAGGGGGGGAAGGCTGAAGCTTTCTTT
TRBJ2-1	NA	NA	TRBV6-4	CASSEGRESYNEQFF	TGTGCCAGCAGTGAGGGCAGGGAGTCATACAATGAGCAGTTCTTC
TRBJ1-4	few	NA	TRBV3-1	CASSQSLGGEKLFF	TGTGCCAGCAGCCAAAGCCTAGGAGGAGAAAAACTGTTTTTT
TRBJ2-7	NA	NA	TRBV6-5	CASNSNSYEQYF	TGTGCCAGCAATTCCAATTCCTACGAGCAGTACTTC
TRBJ1-2	NA	NA	TRBV10-3	CAISPDRDYGYTF	TGTGCCATCAGTCCGGACCGCGACTATGGCTACACCTTC
TRBJ2-1	NA	TRBD2	TRBV6-2/TRBV6-3	CASTGGVGYNEQFF	TGTGCCAGCACTGGGGGGGTGGGCTACAATGAGCAGTTCTTC
TRBJ2-3	NA	TRBD2	TRBV28	CASSLPGLAVKRTDTQYF	TGTGCCAGCAGTTTACCTGGACTAGCGGTAAAACGCACAGATACGCAGTATTTT
TRBJ2-3	few	TRBD2	TRBV7-2	CASSPSGTSGRVNRVDTQYF	TGTGCCAGCAGCCCATCCGGGACTAGCGGGAGGGTTAATAGGGTAGATACGCAGTATTTT
TRBJ2-2	NA	TRBD2	TRBV20-1	CSARDFSGKNTGELFF	TGCAGTGCTAGAGACTTCAGCGGGAAGAACACCGGGGAGCTGTTTTTT
TRBJ2-1	NA	NA	TRBV9	CASSVEGAGPLDEQFF	TGTGCCAGCAGCGTAGAAGGGGCGGGTCCTCTGGATGAGCAGTTCTTC
TRBJ2-1	NA	NA	TRBV29-1	CSVEGGLYYNEQFF	TGCAGCGTTGAAGGAGGGCTTTACTACAATGAGCAGTTCTTC
TRBJ2-7	few	NA	TRBV27	CASGPRLNPYEQYF	TGTGCCAGCGGTCCCCGACTAAATCCGTACGAGCAGTACTTC
TRBJ2-3	NA	NA	TRBV7-9	CASSLVDHTDTQYF	TGTGCCAGCAGCTTAGTGGACCACACAGATACGCAGTATTTT
TRBJ2-1	NA	TRBD2	TRBV4-1	CASSQVGLAGFKNEQFF	TGCGCCAGCAGCCAGGTAGGACTAGCGGGATTTAAAAATGAGCAGTTCTTC
TRBJ1-4	few	NA	TRBV14	CASRQDGEKLFF	TGTGCCAGCAGGCAGGACGGAGAAAAACTGTTTTTT
TRBJ2-1	NA	TRBD2	TRBV7-2	CASSISGLAGAQFF	TGTGCCAGCAGCATATCGGGACTAGCGGGAGCTCAGTTCTTC
TRBJ1-2	few	NA	TRBV4-1	CASSRERQPNYGYTF	TGCGCCAGCAGCCGGGAACGGCAGCCTAACTATGGCTACACCTTC
TRBJ2-3	many	NA	TRBV7-2	CASSLGAGTDTQYF	TGCGCCAGCAGCTTGGGGGCGGGGACAGATACGCAGTATTTT
TRBJ1-6	NA	NA	TRBV7-2	CASSLEGQLNSPLHF	TGTGCCAGCAGCTTAGAGGGTCAACTCAATTCACCCCTCCACTTT
TRBJ2-2	NA	NA	TRBV19	CASSPDSGGRTGELFF	TGTGCCAGTAGTCCGGACAGTGGAGGTCGCACCGGGGAGCTGTTTTTT
TRBJ2-3	few	NA	TRBV3-1	CASSHLPQGTDTQYF	TGTGCCAGCAGCCACCTTCCACAGGGCACAGATACGCAGTATTTT
TRBJ2-1	NA	TRBD2	TRBV5-1	CASRTTGTSGLYEQFF	TGCGCCAGCAGAACCACCGGGACTAGCGGGCTCTATGAGCAGTTCTTC
TRBJ2-7	NA	NA	TRBV20-1	CSARVVERYEQYF	TGCAGTGCTAGGGTGGTAGAGCGTTACGAGCAGTACTTC
TRBJ1-5	NA	NA	TRBV12-3/TRBV12-4	CASRRSGLANQPQHF	TGTGCCAGCAGACGATCCGGTTTAGCCAATCAGCCCCAGCATTTT
TRBJ2-7	NA	NA	TRBV10-3	CAISDATEKSYEQYF	TGTGCCATCAGTGACGCGACAGAGAAGTCCTACGAGCAGTACTTC
TRBJ1-3	NA	NA	TRBV7-2	CASSLSTGSGNTIYF	TGTGCCAGCAGCTTAAGCACAGGGTCTGGAAACACCATATATTTT
TRBJ2-7	NA	TRBD1	TRBV10-2	CASSESNRGYEQYF	TGCGCCAGCAGTGAGTCGAACAGGGGCTACGAGCAGTACTTC
TRBJ1-1	NA	NA	TRBV4-1	CASTPEGGMNTEAFF	TGCGCCAGCACTCCGGAGGGGGGGATGAACACTGAAGCTTTCTTT
TRBJ1-4	NA	TRBD1	TRBV9	CASSVGQGGVEKLFF	TGTGCCAGCAGCGTAGGGCAGGGGGGCGTTGAAAAACTGTTTTTT
TRBJ2-5	NA	TRBD2	TRBV25-1	CASSGTSWEETQYF	TGTGCCAGCAGTGGGACTAGCTGGGAGGAGACCCAGTACTTC
TRBJ1-2	few	NA	TRBV7-9	CASSYVGLGYGYTF	TGTGCCAGCAGCTATGTAGGATTGGGGTATGGCTACACCTTC
TRBJ1-4	NA	NA	TRBV2	CASSPRARGNEKLFF	TGCGCCAGCAGTCCCCGGGCCCGCGGGAATGAAAAACTGTTTTTT
TRBJ2-1	few	TRBD2	TRBV29-1	CSVDGLAGVSAYNEQFF	TGCAGCGTTGATGGACTAGCGGGAGTGAGTGCCTACAATGAGCAGTTCTTC
TRBJ1-1	NA	NA	TRBV5-1	CASSSSGINTEAFF	TGCGCCAGCAGCTCCTCGGGGATCAACACTGAAGCTTTCTTT
TRBJ1-1	once	TRBD1	TRBV10-2	CASRPAGGMSEAFF	TGCGCCAGCAGACCCGCAGGGGGAATGTCTGAAGCTTTCTTT
TRBJ2-1	few	NA	TRBV20-1	CSARHQTGILFF	TGCAGTGCTAGACACCAAACAGGGATCCTGTTCTTC
TRBJ2-1	NA	TRBD2	TRBV7-3	CASSATSGSSYNEQFF	TGTGCCAGCAGCGCGACTAGCGGTAGCTCCTACAATGAGCAGTTCTTC
TRBJ1-1	NA	NA	TRBV12-3/TRBV12-4	CASTKTPEGGTTFF	TGTGCCAGCACTAAAACACCCGAGGGAGGGACAACTTTCTTT